Given below is one TCR beta chain in context. The target antigen is unknown. Genomic DNA constituted the template upon which TCR beta VDJ and CDR3 profiling was performed. TCRdb used MiXCR to reprocess the reads, holding one entry per CDR3 protein. The sample shows some 150,000 distinct CDR3 sequences, around half of them seen only once. This specimen belongs to a study of CD8+CD57+ T cells in acquired aplastic anemia. In the study overall: Mean DNA quantity obtained from sorted CD4+ and CD8+ cells was about 3.2 ug. Broader study findings: The CD8+ Simpson's diversity of patients and controls was not significantly different. The study identified almost 30 CD8+ CDR3 sequences shared by patients and controls.

Selection for sequencing was limited to patients who had shown CD8+CD57+ cell expansion by flow cytometry. The CDR3 runs 14 residues. Per germline, CDR1 LNHDA and CDR2 SQIVND (reference sequence). V lost 7 bases to trimming and J lost 7 bases; unmatched junction nucleotides: 7. Sequencing was done on a sample of sorted CD4+, CD8+, or CD8+CD57+ T cells (not recorded which) from PBMCs. The receptor's source is a human donor with aplastic anemia. This sequence joins TRBV19 and TRBJ1-6, with TRBD1 matching 7 bases. The CDR3 DNA is TGTGCCAGTACCCAAACAGGGGACAATTCACCCCTCCACTTT. Protein: CASTQTGDNSPLHF.